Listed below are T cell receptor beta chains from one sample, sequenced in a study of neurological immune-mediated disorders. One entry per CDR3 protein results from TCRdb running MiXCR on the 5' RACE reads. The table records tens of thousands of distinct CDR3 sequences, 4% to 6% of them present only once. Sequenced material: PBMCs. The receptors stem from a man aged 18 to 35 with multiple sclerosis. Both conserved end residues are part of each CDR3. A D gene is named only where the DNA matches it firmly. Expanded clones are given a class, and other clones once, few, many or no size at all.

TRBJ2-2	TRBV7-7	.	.	CASSSKGKGELFF	TGTGCCAGCAGCTCCAAGGGGAAGGGGGAGCTGTTTTTT
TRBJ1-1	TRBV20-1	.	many	CSAREAFSYTEAFF	TGCAGTGCTAGGGAAGCGTTTTCCTACACTGAAGCTTTCTTT
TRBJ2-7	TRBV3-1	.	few	CASSQARDQSYEQYF	TGTGCCAGCAGCCAAGCTAGGGACCAGAGCTACGAGCAGTACTTC
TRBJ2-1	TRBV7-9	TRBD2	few	CASSLGLAHNEQFF	TGTGCCAGCAGCTTGGGACTAGCCCACAATGAGCAGTTCTTC
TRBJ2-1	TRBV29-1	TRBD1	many	CSVRQGGGNEQFF	TGCAGCGTTCGACAGGGGGGGGGCAATGAGCAGTTCTTC
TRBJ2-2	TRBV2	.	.	CASSERGGNTGELFF	TGTGCCAGCAGTGAAAGAGGAGGAAACACCGGGGAGCTGTTTTTT
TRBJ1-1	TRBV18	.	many	CASLDGAMNTEAFF	TGTGCCAGCTTGGATGGAGCGATGAACACTGAAGCTTTCTTT
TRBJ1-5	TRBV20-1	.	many	CSAAPGAHQPQHF	TGCAGTGCGGCGCCGGGGGCCCATCAGCCCCAGCATTTT
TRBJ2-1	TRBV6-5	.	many	CASRDAGLAYNEQFF	TGTGCCAGCAGGGACGCGGGACTGGCATACAATGAGCAGTTCTTC
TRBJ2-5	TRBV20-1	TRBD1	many	CSAKTGGEETQYF	TGCAGTGCTAAGACAGGGGGAGAAGAGACCCAGTACTTC